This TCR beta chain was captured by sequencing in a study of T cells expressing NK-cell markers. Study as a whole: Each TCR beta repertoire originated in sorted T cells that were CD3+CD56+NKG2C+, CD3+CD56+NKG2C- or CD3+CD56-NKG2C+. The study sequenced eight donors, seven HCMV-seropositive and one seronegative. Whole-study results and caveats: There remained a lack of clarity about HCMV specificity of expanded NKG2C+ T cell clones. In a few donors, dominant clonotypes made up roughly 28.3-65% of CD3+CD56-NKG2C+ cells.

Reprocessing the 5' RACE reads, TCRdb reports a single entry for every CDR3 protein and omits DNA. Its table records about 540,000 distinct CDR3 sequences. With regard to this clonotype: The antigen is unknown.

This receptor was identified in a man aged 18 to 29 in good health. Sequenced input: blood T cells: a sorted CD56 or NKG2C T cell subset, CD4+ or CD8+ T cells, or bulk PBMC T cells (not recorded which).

CDR3 sequence: CASTVGETQYF. The gene calls are TRBV28 and TRBJ2-5; absent DNA, TCRdb's TRBD2 call cannot be checked. The germline CDR1 and CDR2 sequences are MDHEN and SYDVKM. This CDR3 has 11 amino acids. The whole variable domain, filled in from reference TRBV28 and TRBJ2-5, reads DVKVTQSSRYLVKRTGEKVFLECVQDMDHENMFWYRQDPGLGLRLIYFSYDVKMKEKGDIPEGYSVSREKKERFSLILESASTNQTSMYLCASTVGETQYFGPGTRLLVL.